Listed here is a single TCR beta chain. Its target is unknown. This sample includes further DNA sequences coding for the same CDR3. This sample stems from a study of shared clonotypes between healthy human individuals. Study summary: Aged between 18 and 49, the donors were a couple of women and three men. Donors had three CD4 naive, three CD4 memory, two CD8 naive and one CD8 memory plate apiece.

The germline V gene has CDR1 SGHNT and CDR2 YYREEE (reference sequence). This CDR3 contains 12 residues. Trimming shortened V by 0 bases and J by 4 bases, and 2 bases separated the two germline ends. Study-level points and caveats: A handful of donors showed sharing of approximately 5% of naive CD4 clonotypes.

Assay used: immunoSEQ multiplex PCR; TCRdb lists only in-frame clones, some missing. The sample shows about a million clones, 77% of them seen only once. This rearrangement joins TRBV5-4 to TRBJ2-1, with D uncertain. This clonotype originated in a man younger than 30 in good health. Some clones in this sample may be carry-over from other donors' samples. Sample: memory CD4+ T cells from PBMCs. Subset here: CD45RA-negative fraction. The CDR3, as DNA: TGTGCCAGCAGCTTGGATTACAATGAGCAGTTCTTC. Translating gives CASSLDYNEQFF. Drawing the rest from reference TRBV5-4 and TRBJ2-1, the complete variable domain is ETGVTQSPTHLIKTRGQQVTLRCSSQSGHNTVSWYQQALGQGPQFIFQYYREEENGRGNFPPRFSGLQFPNYSSELNVNALELDDSALYLCASSLDYNEQFFGPGTRLTVL.